The 10 T cell receptor beta chains below come from one sample, sequenced in a study of identical twins. A single record per CDR3 protein comes from TCRdb applying MiXCR to the 5' RACE reads. The table lists more than 1.5 million distinct CDR3 sequences, 32% of them singletons. The specimen was cord blood. These receptors were taken from a newborn girl in good health.

The genes are TRBV5-6 and TRBJ2-5; weak D call: TRBD2 (6 bases). V lost 1 base and J 0 bases, leaving 10 bases between the germline ends. Germline V gene lookup returns CDR1 SGHDT and CDR2 YYEEEE. The CDR3 consists of 15 residues. CDR3 sequence (DNA): TGTGCCAGCAGCTTGTTCCTAGCGTACCAAGAGACCCAGTACTTC. The encoded protein is CASSLFLAYQETQYF. The whole variable domain, filled in from reference TRBV5-6 and TRBJ2-5, reads DAGVTQSPTHLIKTRGQQVTLRCSPKSGHDTVSWYQQALGQGPQFIFQYYEEEERQRGNFPDRFSGHQFPNYSSELNVNALLLGDSALYLCASSLFLAYQETQYFGPGTRLLVL.

This clonotype was picked up a small number of times. The rearrangement uses TRBV13 and TRBJ2-6; 9 nucleotides align to TRBD1. The CDR3 extends over 18 amino acids. The ends lost 3 bases at V and 3 bases at J; junction bases unmatched: 9. From germline, CDR1 is PRHDT and CDR2 FYEKMQ (reference sequence). This CDR3 is CASSLGSQGAYGANVLTF. CDR3 bases: TGTGCCAGCAGCTTGGGTTCACAGGGGGCTTATGGGGCCAACGTCCTGACTTTC.

The chain uses TRBV28 and TRBJ1-2, with TRBD1 identical over 8 bases. CDR1 is MDHEN and CDR2 is SYDVKM in the germline V gene. This CDR3 is 16 amino acids long. J gave up 0 bases and V 5 bases, and 8 bases lay outside the gene matches. Here the CDR3 reads CASSLRDRPSNYGYTF. Here the CDR3 DNA reads TGTGCCAGCAGTCTCCGGGACAGGCCCTCTAACTATGGCTACACCTTC.

V is TRBV6-6 and J is TRBJ2-5, with D unresolved. The CDR3 has 14 residues. Deletions cut 8 bases from V and 4 bases from J, with 17 bases between. In germline, CDR1 is MNHNY, CDR2 SVGAGI (reference sequence). The CDR3 region is CASERRWGGETQYF. CDR3 nucleotide sequence: TGTGCCAGCGAGCGTCGATGGGGTGGAGAGACCCAGTACTTC.

The DNA of the CDR3 is TGCAGTGCCTACAGGGAGGCCCAGTACTTC. It encodes CSAYREAQYF. This chain connects TRBV20-1 to TRBJ2-5; D assignment may be TRBD1 or TRBD2 (6 bases each). The V gene lost 6 bases and the J gene lost 9 bases, with 11 bases spanning the gap. Germline CDR1 reads DFQATT; CDR2 reads SNEGSKA (reference sequence). The CDR3 length is 10 residues.

The gene calls are TRBV20-1 and TRBJ2-1, with TRBD2 matching 8 bases. V was pared by 5 bases and J by 2 bases, with 8 bases of the junction left unmatched. The CDR3 runs 15 residues. Germline V gene sequence: CDR1 DFQATT, CDR2 SNEGSKA (reference sequence). The CDR3 DNA is TGCAGTGCTCACCCTAGCGGGCACCCCTACAATGAGCAGTTCTTC. As protein: CSAHPSGHPYNEQFF.

This chain joins TRBV4-2 and TRBJ2-1; 11 nucleotides align to TRBD2. Trimming cost V 2 bases and J 8 bases; bases outside gene matches: 8. The germline CDR1 and CDR2 sequences are LGHNA and YNFKEQ. CDR3 size: 16 residues. The CDR3 sequence is CASSQPTSGRVYEQFF. The DNA of the CDR3 is TGTGCCAGCAGCCAACCCACTAGCGGGAGAGTCTATGAGCAGTTCTTC.

About this clonotype: At one end, the junction sequence differs from germline, possibly due to a read error. This rearrangement joins TRBV18 to TRBJ1-2; D possibly corresponds to TRBD1 (5 bases). The CDR3 spans 16 residues. Germline CDR1 is KGHSH and CDR2 is LQKENI. The CDR3 nucleotides read TGTGCCGGCTCACCACGGGATCCCGGGACGGCCTATGGCTACACCTTC. The encoded protein is CAGSPRDPGTAYGYTF. The whole variable domain, remainder taken from reference TRBV18 and TRBJ1-2, is NAGVMQNPRHLVRRRGQEARLRCSPMKGHSHVYWYRQLPEEGLKFMVYLQKENIIDESGMPKERFSAEFPKEGPSILRIQQVVRGDSAAYFCAGSPRDPGTAYGYTFGSGTRLTVV.

V usage is TRBV5-1 and J usage is TRBJ2-7, with D perhaps TRBD1 or TRBD2 (5 bases each). Trimming took off 2 bases at V and 8 bases at J, with 14 bases between the two ends. Germline CDR1 is SGHRS and CDR2 is YFSETQ. There are 13 residues in the CDR3. CDR3 sequence reads: CASSFPGANKQYF. DNA of the CDR3: TGCGCCAGCAGCTTCCCCGGGGCCAACAAGCAGTACTTC.

The V gene is TRBV3-1, the J gene TRBJ2-3; 10 bases are shared with TRBD2. CDR1 LGHDT and CDR2 YNNKEL come from the germline V gene (reference sequence). Trimming removed 4 bases from V and 6 bases from J; junction bases left unmatched: 7. The CDR3 runs to 15 residues. CDR3 nucleotide sequence: TGTGCCAGCAGCCGGAAGCGGGGGGGTAGGGATACGCAGTATTTT. Its translation is CASSRKRGGRDTQYF.